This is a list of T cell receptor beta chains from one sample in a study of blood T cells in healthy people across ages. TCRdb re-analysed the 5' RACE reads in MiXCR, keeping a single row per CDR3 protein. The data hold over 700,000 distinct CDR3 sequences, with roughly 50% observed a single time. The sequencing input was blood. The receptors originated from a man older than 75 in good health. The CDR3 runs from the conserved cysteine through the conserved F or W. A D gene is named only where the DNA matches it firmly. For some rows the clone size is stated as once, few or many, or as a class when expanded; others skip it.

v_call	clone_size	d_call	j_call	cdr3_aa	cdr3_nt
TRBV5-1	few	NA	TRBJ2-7	CASSLERLDTYEQYF	TGCGCCAGCAGCTTGGAACGACTTGACACCTACGAGCAGTACTTC
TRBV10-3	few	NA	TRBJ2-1	CAISEPGQTARNEQFF	TGTGCCATCAGTGAGCCAGGACAAACGGCGCGCAATGAGCAGTTCTTC
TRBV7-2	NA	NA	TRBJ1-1	CASSLRRGTRNTEAFF	TGTGCCAGCAGCTTACGACGGGGCACGAGGAACACTGAAGCTTTCTTT
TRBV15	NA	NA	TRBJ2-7	CATSSDRPYEQYF	TGTGCCACCAGCAGTGACAGACCTTACGAGCAGTACTTC
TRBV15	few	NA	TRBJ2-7	CATSEPAAYEQYF	TGTGCCACCAGCGAGCCAGCCGCCTACGAGCAGTACTTC
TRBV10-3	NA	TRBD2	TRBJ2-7	CAIREGAGWHEQYF	TGTGCCATCAGAGAAGGAGCGGGGTGGCACGAGCAGTACTTC
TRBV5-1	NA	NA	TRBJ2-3	CASSLEWRRRTDTQYF	TGCGCCAGCAGCTTGGAGTGGCGGAGGCGCACAGATACGCAGTATTTT
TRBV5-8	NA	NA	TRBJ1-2	CASIPRRVNSYGYTF	TGTGCCAGCATTCCCCGCCGGGTTAATTCCTATGGCTACACCTTC
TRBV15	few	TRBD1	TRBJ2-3	CATSRGLLGQQHRYAYF	TGTGCCACCAGCAGAGGGCTATTGGGACAGCAGCACAGATACGCGTATTTT
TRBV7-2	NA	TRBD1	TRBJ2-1	CASSFDRGVNEQFF	TGTGCCAGCAGCTTCGACAGGGGTGTTAATGAGCAGTTCTTC
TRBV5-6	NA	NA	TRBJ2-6	CASSFRISGANVLTF	TGTGCCAGCAGCTTTCGAATCTCTGGGGCCAACGTCCTGACTTTC
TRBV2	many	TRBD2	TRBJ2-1	CASSEWTSRHNEQFF	TGTGCCAGCAGTGAATGGACTAGCAGACACAATGAGCAGTTCTTC
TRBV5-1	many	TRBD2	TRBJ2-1	CASSLAVAGGYNEQFF	TGCGCCAGCAGCTTGGCCGTAGCGGGAGGGTACAATGAGCAGTTCTTC
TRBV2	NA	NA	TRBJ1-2	CASRDWTDNYGYTF	TGTGCCAGCAGGGATTGGACAGACAACTATGGCTACACCTTC
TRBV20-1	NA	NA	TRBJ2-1	CSARRGEGLNEQFF	TGCAGTGCCCGGAGGGGGGAGGGATTGAATGAACAGTTCTTC
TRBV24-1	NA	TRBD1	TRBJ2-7	CATSDSGTASYEQYF	TGTGCCACCAGTGACTCCGGGACAGCCTCCTACGAGCAGTACTTC
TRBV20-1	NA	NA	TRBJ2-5	CSAPRGTVQETQYF	TGCAGTGCCCCGAGGGGAACTGTTCAAGAGACCCAGTACTTC
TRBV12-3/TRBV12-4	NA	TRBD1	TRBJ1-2	CASKSPGTGDGYGYTF	TGTGCCAGCAAGTCCCCAGGGACAGGGGATGGCTATGGCTACACCTTC
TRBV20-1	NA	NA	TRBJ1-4	CSASGLIGKLFF	TGCAGTGCTAGTGGGTTAATCGGAAAACTGTTTTTT
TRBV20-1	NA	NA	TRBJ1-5	CSASSHRVGYQPQHF	TGCAGTGCTAGCTCCCACAGGGTAGGATATCAGCCCCAGCATTTT
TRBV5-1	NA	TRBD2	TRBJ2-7	CASSLGRAGAHEQYF	TGCGCCAGCAGCTTGGGACGAGCGGGAGCTCACGAGCAGTACTTC
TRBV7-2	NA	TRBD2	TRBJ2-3	CASSAKLAGGADTQYF	TGTGCCAGCAGCGCCAAACTAGCGGGGGGGGCAGATACGCAGTATTTT
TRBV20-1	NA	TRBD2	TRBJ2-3	CSATLAGVPDTQYF	TGCAGTGCTACCCTAGCGGGAGTTCCAGATACGCAGTATTTT
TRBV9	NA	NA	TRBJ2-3	CASSFRGDTDTQYF	TGTGCCAGCAGCTTCAGGGGAGACACAGATACGCAGTATTTT
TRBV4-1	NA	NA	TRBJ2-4	CASSQLTGWGKNIQYF	TGCGCCAGCAGCCAGCTGACCGGGTGGGGCAAAAACATTCAGTACTTC
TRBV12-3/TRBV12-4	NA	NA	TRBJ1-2	CASSFRGRGYTF	TGTGCCAGCAGTTTCCGGGGGCGAGGCTACACCTTC
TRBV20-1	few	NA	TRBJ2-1	CSAGGSGSPSSYNEQFF	TGCAGTGCTGGAGGGTCCGGGTCCCCCAGCTCCTACAATGAGCAGTTCTTC
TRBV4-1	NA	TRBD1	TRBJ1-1	CASSRPGQKNTEAFF	TGCGCCAGCAGCCGGCCGGGACAGAAGAACACTGAAGCTTTCTTT
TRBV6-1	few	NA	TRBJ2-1	CASSEVPGGTYNEQFF	TGTGCCAGCAGTGAAGTCCCGGGGGGCACCTACAATGAGCAGTTCTTC
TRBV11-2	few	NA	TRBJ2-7	CASSEGRNEQYF	TGTGCCAGCAGCGAAGGACGGAACGAGCAGTACTTC
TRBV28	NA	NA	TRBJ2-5	CASSTRGGQTQYF	TGTGCCAGCAGTACCAGGGGCGGACAGACCCAGTACTTC
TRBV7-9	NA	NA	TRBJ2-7	CASSSASKLDYEQYF	TGTGCCAGCAGCTCGGCTAGCAAATTGGACTACGAGCAGTACTTC
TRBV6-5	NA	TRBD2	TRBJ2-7	CASSSGLAGAQYF	TGTGCCAGCAGTTCCGGACTAGCGGGGGCCCAGTACTTC
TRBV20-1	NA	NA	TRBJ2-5	CSARTGSPGTQYF	TGCAGTGCTAGGACAGGCAGCCCAGGGACCCAGTACTTC
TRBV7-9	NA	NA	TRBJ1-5	CASSLGEVGNQPQHF	TGTGCCAGCAGCCTCGGGGAGGTCGGCAATCAGCCCCAGCATTTT
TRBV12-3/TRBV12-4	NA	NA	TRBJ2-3	CASSFGAVYTDTQYF	TGTGCCAGCAGTTTTGGAGCGGTGTACACAGATACGCAGTATTTT
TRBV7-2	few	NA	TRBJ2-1	CASSLTTLREQFF	TGTGCCAGCAGCCTGACCACTTTACGGGAGCAGTTCTTC
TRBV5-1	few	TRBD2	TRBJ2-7	CASSLDPASGTSSYEQYF	TGCGCCAGCAGCTTGGATCCGGCTAGCGGGACAAGCTCCTACGAGCAGTACTTC
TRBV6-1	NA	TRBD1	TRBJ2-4	CASSAPGQVVWEQYF	TGTGCCAGCAGTGCACCGGGACAGGTTGTTTGGGAGCAGTACTTC
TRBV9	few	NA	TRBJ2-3	CASSVAEDTDTQYF	TGTGCCAGCAGCGTAGCGGAAGACACAGATACGCAGTATTTT
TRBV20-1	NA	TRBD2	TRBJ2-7	CSASRGGRGRGYEQYF	TGCAGTGCTAGTCGGGGGGGGCGCGGGAGAGGTTACGAGCAGTACTTC
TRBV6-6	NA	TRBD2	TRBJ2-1	CASSSGNYNEQFF	TGTGCCAGCAGTAGCGGGAACTACAATGAGCAGTTCTTC
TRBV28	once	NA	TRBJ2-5	CASRGRALRQETQYF	TGTGCCAGCAGGGGCAGGGCCTTACGCCAAGAGACCCAGTACTTC
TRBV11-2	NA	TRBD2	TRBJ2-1	CASSLFDGGNEQFF	TGTGCCAGCAGCTTATTCGACGGGGGGAATGAGCAGTTCTTC
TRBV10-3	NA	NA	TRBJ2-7	CAISSDGYEQYF	TGTGCCATCAGCTCGGACGGCTACGAGCAGTACTTC
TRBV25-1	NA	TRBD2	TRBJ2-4	CASSEPGRAKYIQYF	TGTGCCAGCAGTGAACCCGGGAGGGCCAAATACATTCAGTACTTC
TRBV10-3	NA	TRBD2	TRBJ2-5	CATLPQRGWETQYF	TGTGCCACCCTACCCCAGCGGGGATGGGAGACCCAGTACTTC
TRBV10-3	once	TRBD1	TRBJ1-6	CAISGGTAYNSPLHF	TGTGCCATCAGTGGCGGGACAGCGTATAATTCACCCCTCCACTTT
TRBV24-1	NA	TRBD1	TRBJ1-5	CATSDQTGGRQPQHF	TGTGCCACCAGTGACCAGACAGGGGGACGTCAGCCCCAGCATTTT
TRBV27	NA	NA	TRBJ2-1	CASSSGWADNEQFF	TGTGCCAGCAGTTCAGGCTGGGCAGACAATGAGCAGTTCTTC
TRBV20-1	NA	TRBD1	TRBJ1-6	CSASRDRDSPLHF	TGCAGTGCATCCCGGGACAGAGATTCACCCCTCCACTTT
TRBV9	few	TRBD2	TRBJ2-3	CASSEAGYYTDTQYF	TGTGCCAGCAGCGAAGCGGGATACTACACAGATACGCAGTATTTT
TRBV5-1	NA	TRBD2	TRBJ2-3	CASSLAVTSGRQSPDTQYF	TGCGCCAGCAGCTTGGCCGTCACTAGCGGGAGGCAAAGCCCAGATACGCAGTATTTT
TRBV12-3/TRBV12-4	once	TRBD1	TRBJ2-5	CASSLEGRGRDEQYF	TGTGCCAGCAGTTTAGAGGGCAGGGGGCGCGATGAGCAGTACTTC
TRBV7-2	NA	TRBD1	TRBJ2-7	CASSYILRTGVSYEQYF	TGTGCCAGCAGCTATATCCTCCGGACAGGGGTCTCCTACGAGCAGTACTTC